This T cell receptor (beta chain) was found in a study of identical twins. Study results and limitations: Invariant MAIT and iNKT cells are populations that could partly confound zero-insertion analyses. Conclusions leaned on cross-sectional statistical analysis and did not track the same donors over time. Carriage of fewer insertions was seen in abundant cord blood beta clonotypes, whereas memory repertoires showed none.

A universal primer site was incorporated via template switching, and the cDNA contained unique molecular identifiers. From the 5' RACE reads, TCRdb called clonotypes with MiXCR, one entry per CDR3 protein. The table records 260,000 or so distinct CDR3 sequences, 7.5% of them present only once. This clonotype was found a few times. Antigen specificity is unknown. In germline, CDR1 is SGHTA, CDR2 FQGNSA. V was pared by 7 bases and J by 0 bases, with 18 bases between. The CDR3 totals 16 residues. These data are also associated with another study on yellow fever vaccine responses in identical twins.

Sequenced: CD8+ T cells sorted from blood. The V gene is TRBV7-2, the J gene TRBJ2-5; D may be TRBD1 (6 bases). The TCR comes from a woman aged 18-29 years in good health. CDR3 DNA: TGTGCCAGCAACGAACCCCGGGACACCTACCAAGAGACCCAGTACTTC. As protein: CASNEPRDTYQETQYF.